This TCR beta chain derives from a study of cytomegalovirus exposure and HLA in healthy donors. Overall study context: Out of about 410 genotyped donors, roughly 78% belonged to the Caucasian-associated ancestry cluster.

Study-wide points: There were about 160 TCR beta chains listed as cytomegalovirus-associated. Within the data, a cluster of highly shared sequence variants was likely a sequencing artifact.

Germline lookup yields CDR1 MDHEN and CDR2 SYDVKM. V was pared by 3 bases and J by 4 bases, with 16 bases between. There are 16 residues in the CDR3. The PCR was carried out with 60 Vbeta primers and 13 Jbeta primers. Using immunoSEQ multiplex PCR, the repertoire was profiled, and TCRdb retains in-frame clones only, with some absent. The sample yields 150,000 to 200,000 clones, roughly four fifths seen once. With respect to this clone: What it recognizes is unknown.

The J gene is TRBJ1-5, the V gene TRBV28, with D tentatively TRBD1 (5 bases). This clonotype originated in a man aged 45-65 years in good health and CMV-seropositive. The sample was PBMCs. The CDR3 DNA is TGTGCCAGCAGTTTTGGTAAGGCGGGACGAAATCAGCCCCAGCATTTT. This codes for CASSFGKAGRNQPQHF.